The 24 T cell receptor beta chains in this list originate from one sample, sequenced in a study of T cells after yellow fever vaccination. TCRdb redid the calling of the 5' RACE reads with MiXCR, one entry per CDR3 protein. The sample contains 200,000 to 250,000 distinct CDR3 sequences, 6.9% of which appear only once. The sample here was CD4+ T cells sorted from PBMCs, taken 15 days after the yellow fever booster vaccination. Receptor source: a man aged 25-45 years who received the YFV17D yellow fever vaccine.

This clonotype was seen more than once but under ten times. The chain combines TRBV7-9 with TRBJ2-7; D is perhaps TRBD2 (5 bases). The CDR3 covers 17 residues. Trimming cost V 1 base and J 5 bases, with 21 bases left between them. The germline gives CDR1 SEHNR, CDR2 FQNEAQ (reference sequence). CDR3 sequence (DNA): TGTGCCAGCAGCTTAGGAAGTTTCGCGGGTGGCAGGAACGAGCAGTACTTC. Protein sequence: CASSLGSFAGGRNEQYF.

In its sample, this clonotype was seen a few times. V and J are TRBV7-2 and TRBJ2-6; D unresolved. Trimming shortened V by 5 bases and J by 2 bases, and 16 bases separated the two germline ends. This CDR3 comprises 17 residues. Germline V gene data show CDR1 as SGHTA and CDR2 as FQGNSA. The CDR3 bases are TGTGCCAGCAGCCCAGAGGCCTTGGTTGCTGGGGCCAACGTCCTGACTTTC. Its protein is CASSPEALVAGANVLTF.

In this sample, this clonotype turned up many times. CDR3 bases: TGTGCCAGCAGCCTACGGAGCTCCTACAATGAGCAGTTCTTC. Its protein product is CASSLRSSYNEQFF. This chain connects TRBV11-2 to TRBJ2-1; D gene unclear. V lost 5 bases to trimming and J lost 0 bases, with 8 bases between them. The CDR3 has 14 amino acids. Germline V CDR1 and CDR2: SGHAT, FQNNGV.

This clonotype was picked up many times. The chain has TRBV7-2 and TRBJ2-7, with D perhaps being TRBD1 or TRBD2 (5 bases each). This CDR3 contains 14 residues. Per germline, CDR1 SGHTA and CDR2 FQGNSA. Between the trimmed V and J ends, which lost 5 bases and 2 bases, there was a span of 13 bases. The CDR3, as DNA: TGTGCCAGCAGCGGCCGGGACCAAGCCTACGAGCAGTACTTC. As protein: CASSGRDQAYEQYF.

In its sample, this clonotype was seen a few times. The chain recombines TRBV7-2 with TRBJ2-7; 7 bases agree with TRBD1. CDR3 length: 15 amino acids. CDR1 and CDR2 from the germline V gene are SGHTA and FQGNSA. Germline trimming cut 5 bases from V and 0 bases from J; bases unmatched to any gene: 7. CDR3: CASSPGQVSSYEQYF. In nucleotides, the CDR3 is TGTGCCAGCAGCCCTGGACAGGTCAGCTCCTACGAGCAGTACTTC.

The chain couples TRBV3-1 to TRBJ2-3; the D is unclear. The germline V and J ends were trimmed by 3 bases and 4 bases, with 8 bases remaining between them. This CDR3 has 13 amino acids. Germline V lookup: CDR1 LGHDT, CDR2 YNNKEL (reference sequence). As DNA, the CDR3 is TGTGCCAGCAGCCAGCAGGTCCCAGATACGCAGTATTTT. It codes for CASSQQVPDTQYF.

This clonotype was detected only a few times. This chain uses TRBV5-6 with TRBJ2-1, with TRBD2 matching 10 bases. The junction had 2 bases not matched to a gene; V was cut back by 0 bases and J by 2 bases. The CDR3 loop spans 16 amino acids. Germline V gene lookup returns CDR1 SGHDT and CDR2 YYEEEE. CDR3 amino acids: CASSLASGSTYNEQFF. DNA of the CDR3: TGTGCCAGCAGCTTGGCTAGCGGGAGTACCTACAATGAGCAGTTCTTC.

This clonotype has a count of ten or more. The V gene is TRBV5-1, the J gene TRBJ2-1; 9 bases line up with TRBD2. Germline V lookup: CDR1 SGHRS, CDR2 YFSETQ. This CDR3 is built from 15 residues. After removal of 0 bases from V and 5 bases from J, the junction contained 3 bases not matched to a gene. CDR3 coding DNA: TGCGCCAGCAGCTTGGAAGCGGGAGGAGACAATGAGCAGTTCTTC. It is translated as CASSLEAGGDNEQFF.

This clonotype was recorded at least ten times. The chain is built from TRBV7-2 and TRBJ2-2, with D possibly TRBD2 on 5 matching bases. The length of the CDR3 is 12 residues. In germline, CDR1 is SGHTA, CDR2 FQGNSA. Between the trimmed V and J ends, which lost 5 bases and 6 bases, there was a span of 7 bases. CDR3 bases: TGTGCCAGCAGCACTAGAGCCGGGGAGCTGTTTTTT. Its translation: CASSTRAGELFF.

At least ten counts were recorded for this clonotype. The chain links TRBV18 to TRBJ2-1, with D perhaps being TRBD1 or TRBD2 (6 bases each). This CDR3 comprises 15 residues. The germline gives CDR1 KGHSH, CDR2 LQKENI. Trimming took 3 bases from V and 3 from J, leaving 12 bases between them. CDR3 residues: CASSPYGGNYNEQFF. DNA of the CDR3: TGTGCCAGCTCACCGTACGGGGGCAACTACAATGAGCAGTTCTTC.

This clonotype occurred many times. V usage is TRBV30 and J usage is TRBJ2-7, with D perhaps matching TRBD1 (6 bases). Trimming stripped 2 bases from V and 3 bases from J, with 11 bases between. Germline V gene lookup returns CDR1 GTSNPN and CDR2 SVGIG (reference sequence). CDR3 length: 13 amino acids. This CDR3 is CAWSRGRIYEQYF. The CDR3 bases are TGTGCCTGGAGTAGGGGGAGAATCTACGAGCAGTACTTC. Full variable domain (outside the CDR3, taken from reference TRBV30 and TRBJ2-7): SQTIHQWPATLVQPVGSPLSLECTVEGTSNPNLYWYRQAAGRGLQLLFYSVGIGQISSEVPQNLSASRPQDRQFILSSKKLLLSDSGFYLCAWSRGRIYEQYFGPGTRLTVT.

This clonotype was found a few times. The CDR3 region has the DNA TGCGCCAGCAGCTTGGAGGGACGGTACAATGAGCAGTTCTTC. It is translated as CASSLEGRYNEQFF. The chain links TRBV5-1 to TRBJ2-1; TRBD1 or TRBD2 may be the D gene (5 bases each). CDR3 size: 14 residues. Trimming shortened V by 0 bases and J by 4 bases, and 8 bases separated the two germline ends. In germline, CDR1 is SGHRS, CDR2 YFSETQ.

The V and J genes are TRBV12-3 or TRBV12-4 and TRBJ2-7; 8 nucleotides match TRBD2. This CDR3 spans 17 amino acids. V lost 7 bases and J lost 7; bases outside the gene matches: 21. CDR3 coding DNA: TGTGCCAGCATCCCCTCCGGGACTATCGGGAGGGCCGGTGAGCAGTACTTC. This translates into CASIPSGTIGRAGEQYF.

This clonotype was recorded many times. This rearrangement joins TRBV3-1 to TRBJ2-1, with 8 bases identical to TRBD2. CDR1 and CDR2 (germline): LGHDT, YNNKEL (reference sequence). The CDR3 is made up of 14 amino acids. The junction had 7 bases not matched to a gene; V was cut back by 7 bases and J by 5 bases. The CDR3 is CASTVAGINNEQFF. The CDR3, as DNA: TGTGCCAGCACCGTAGCGGGAATAAACAATGAGCAGTTCTTC.

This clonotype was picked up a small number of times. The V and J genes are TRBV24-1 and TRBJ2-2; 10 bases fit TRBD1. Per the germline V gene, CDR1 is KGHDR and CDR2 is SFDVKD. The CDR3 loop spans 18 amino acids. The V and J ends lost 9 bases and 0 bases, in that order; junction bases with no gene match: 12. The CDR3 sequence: CATQGQGPQGTNTGELFF. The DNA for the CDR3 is TGTGCCACCCAGGGACAGGGGCCCCAAGGTACGAACACCGGGGAGCTGTTTTTT.

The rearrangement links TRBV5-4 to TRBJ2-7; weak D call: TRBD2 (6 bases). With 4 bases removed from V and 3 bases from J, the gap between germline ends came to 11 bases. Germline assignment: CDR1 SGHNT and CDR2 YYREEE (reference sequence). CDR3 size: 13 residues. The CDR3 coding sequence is TGTGCCAGCAGCGGCGGGCGGGACTACGAGCAGTACTTC. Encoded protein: CASSGGRDYEQYF.

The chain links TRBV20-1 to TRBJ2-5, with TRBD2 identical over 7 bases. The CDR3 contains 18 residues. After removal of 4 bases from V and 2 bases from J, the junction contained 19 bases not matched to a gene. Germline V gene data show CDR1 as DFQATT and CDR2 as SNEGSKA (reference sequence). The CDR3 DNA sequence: TGCAGTGCTAAGGGTTTTGTTGGGAGGGCTCCGACTCAAGAGACCCAGTACTTC. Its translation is CSAKGFVGRAPTQETQYF.

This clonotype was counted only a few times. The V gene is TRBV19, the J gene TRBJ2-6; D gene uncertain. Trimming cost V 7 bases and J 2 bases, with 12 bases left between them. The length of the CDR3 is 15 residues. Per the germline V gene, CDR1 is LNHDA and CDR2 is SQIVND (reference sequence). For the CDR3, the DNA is TGTGCCAGTACCAGAGGCGGAGCTGGGGCCAACGTCCTGACTTTC. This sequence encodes CASTRGGAGANVLTF.

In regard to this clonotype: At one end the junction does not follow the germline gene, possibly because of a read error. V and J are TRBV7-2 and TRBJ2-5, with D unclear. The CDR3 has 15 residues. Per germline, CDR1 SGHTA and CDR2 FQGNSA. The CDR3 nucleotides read TGTGCCGGCAGCCCCAGACCCGACTCGAAAGAGACCCAGTACTTC. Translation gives CAGSPRPDSKETQYF.

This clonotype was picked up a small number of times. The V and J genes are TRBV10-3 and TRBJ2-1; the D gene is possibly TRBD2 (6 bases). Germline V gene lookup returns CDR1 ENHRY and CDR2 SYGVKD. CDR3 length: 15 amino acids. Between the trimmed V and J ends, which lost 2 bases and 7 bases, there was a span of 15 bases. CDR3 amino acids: CAISETTGLQNEQFF. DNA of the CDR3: TGTGCCATCAGTGAGACCACGGGACTCCAGAATGAGCAGTTCTTC.

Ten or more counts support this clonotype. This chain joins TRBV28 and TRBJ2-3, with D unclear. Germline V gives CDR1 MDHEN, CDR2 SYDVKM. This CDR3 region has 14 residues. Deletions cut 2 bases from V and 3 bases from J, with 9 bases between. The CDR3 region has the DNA TGTGCCAGCAGTTTAGTGGCGAGGACAGATACGCAGTATTTT. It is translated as CASSLVARTDTQYF.

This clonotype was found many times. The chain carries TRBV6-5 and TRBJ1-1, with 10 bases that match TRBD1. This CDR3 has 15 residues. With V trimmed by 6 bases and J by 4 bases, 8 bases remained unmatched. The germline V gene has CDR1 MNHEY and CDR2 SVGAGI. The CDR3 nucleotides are TGTGCCAGCAGGCCCGACCGGGACAGGGGCACTGAAGCTTTCTTT. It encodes CASRPDRDRGTEAFF.

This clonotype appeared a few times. For the CDR3, the DNA is TGTGCCAGCAGCTACCTCGGGGGCCAGCAGTTCTTC. It is translated as CASSYLGGQQFF. The chain combines TRBV7-9 with TRBJ2-1; D may match TRBD1 or TRBD2 (6 bases each). The germline V gene has CDR1 SEHNR and CDR2 FQNEAQ (reference sequence). The CDR3 sequence is 12 residues long. Trimming shortened V by 4 bases and J by 11 bases, and 12 bases separated the two germline ends.

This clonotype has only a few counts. CDR3 sequence (DNA): TGCGCCAGCAGCTTGGAGTCTGTCAGGGGGCAGATTGAAGCTTTCTTT. This translates into CASSLESVRGQIEAFF. The chain employs TRBV5-1 and TRBJ1-1; 8 bases match TRBD1. The CDR3 covers 16 residues. V lost 0 bases and J lost 7; bases outside the gene matches: 11. CDR1 is SGHRS and CDR2 is YFSETQ in the germline V gene.